This T cell receptor beta chain was retrieved from a study of post-analysis software for immune sequencing data. Germline V gene sequence: CDR1 SGHAT, CDR2 FQNNGV. V dropped 2 bases and J dropped 7 bases, with 7 bases sitting between them. The CDR3 extends over 12 amino acids. A remark on this clonotype: The antigen remains unidentified.

Study-level results: Patients showed TRBV5-6, TRBV5-1 and TRBV20-1 among four to six TRBV segments more frequent than in controls. Normalized Chao1 diversity was significantly lower in multiple sclerosis patients than in controls.

Unique molecular identifiers were carried by the TCR beta cDNA libraries. TCRdb called the PCR reads again in MiXCR, with one record for every CDR3 protein. The sample yields approximately 350,000 distinct CDR3 sequences, less than 40% seen once. The sequenced material came from blood. The V gene is TRBV11-2, the J gene TRBJ2-3; D not certain. This sequence originates from a girl aged 5-17 years with multiple sclerosis. In nucleotides, the CDR3 is TGTGCCAGCAGCTTAAATAGGTATACGCAGTATTTT. Encoded protein: CASSLNRYTQYF. The full variable domain, completed using reference TRBV11-2 and TRBJ2-3, is EAGVAQSPRYKIIEKRQSVAFWCNPISGHATLYWYQQILGQGPKLLIQFQNNGVVDDSQLPKDRFSAERLKGVDSTLKIQPAKLEDSAVYLCASSLNRYTQYFGPGTRLTVL.